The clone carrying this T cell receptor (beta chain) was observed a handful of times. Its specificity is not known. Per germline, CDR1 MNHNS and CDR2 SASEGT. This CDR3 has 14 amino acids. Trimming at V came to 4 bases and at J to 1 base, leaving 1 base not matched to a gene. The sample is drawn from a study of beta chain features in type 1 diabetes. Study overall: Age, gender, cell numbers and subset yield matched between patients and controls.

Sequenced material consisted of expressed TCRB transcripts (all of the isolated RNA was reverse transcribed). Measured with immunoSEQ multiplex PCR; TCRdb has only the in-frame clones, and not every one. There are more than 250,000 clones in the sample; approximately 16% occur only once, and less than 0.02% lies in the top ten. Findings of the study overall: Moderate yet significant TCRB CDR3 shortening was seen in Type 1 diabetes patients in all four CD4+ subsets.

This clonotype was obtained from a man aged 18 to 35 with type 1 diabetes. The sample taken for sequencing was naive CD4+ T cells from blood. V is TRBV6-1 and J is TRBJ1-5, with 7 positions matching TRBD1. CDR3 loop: CASSGQGSNQPQHF. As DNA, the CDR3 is TGTGCCAGCAGTGGACAGGGAAGCAATCAGCCCCAGCATTTT.